A single sample is the source of the 23 T cell receptor beta chains below, sequenced in a study of T cell responses to AZD1222 COVID-19 vaccine. Produced via immunoSEQ multiplex PCR; TCRdb's table is partial and in-frame only. In the table there are 100,000 to 150,000 clones, approximately 88% of which are singletons. Material: peripheral blood, obtained on day 0 of AZD1222 vaccination. The receptor source for this set is an adult in good health.

The J gene is TRBJ2-7, the V gene TRBV11-1; the D gene is possibly TRBD1 (6 bases). Germline-derived CDR1 and CDR2 are SGHAT and FQDESV (reference sequence). V gave up 0 bases and J gave up 0 bases, with 15 bases separating them. This CDR3 has 17 residues. The CDR3 DNA reads TGTGCCAGCAGCTTAGCCTGGACAGCCCAAGCCTCCTACGAGCAGTACTTC. As protein: CASSLAWTAQASYEQYF.

V and J are TRBV12-5 and TRBJ2-2; either TRBD1 or TRBD2 may supply D (5 bases each). V was pared by 0 bases and J by 7 bases, with 18 bases between. The CDR3 consists of 17 residues. Germline V gives CDR1 LGHNT, CDR2 FRNRAP. CDR3 sequence: CASGLVLGLQRGGELFF. CDR3 DNA: TGTGCTAGTGGTTTGGTACTCGGACTCCAGAGGGGCGGGGAGCTGTTTTTT.

The chain recombines TRBV6-2 or TRBV6-3 with TRBJ1-6, with D unresolved. The CDR3 runs 15 residues. Deletions cut 6 bases from V and 9 bases from J, with 18 bases between. Germline V gene data show CDR1 as MNHEY and CDR2 as SVGEGT. The CDR3 protein is CASSLRESVSSPLHF. In DNA, the CDR3 is TGTGCCAGCAGCCTCCGGGAATCGGTTTCTTCACCCCTCCACTTT.

J is TRBJ1-4 and V is TRBV19; the match to TRBD1 covers 8 bases. CDR3 length: 14 amino acids. With V trimmed by 9 bases and J by 3 bases, 6 bases remained unmatched. Germline V gene data show CDR1 as LNHDA and CDR2 as SQIVND (reference sequence). CDR3 protein: CASQQGDSNEKLFF. The CDR3 coding sequence is TGTGCCAGCCAACAGGGGGACTCTAATGAAAAACTGTTTTTT.

This chain joins TRBV7-9 and TRBJ2-1, with D perhaps matching TRBD2 (7 bases). In germline, CDR1 is SEHNR, CDR2 FQNEAQ (reference sequence). Trimming pared 5 bases from V and 8 bases from J, leaving 19 bases between. This CDR3 is 15 amino acids long. CDR3 protein: CASSLRVGGPDEQFF. The DNA of the CDR3 is TGTGCCAGCAGCCTCCGTGTGGGGGGGCCGGATGAGCAGTTCTTC. Together with reference TRBV7-9 and TRBJ2-1, the CDR3 gives the full variable domain: DTGVSQNPRHKITKRGQNVTFRCDPISEHNRLYWYRQTLGQGPEFLTYFQNEAQLEKSRLLSDRFSAERPKGSFSTLEIQRTEQGDSAMYLCASSLRVGGPDEQFFGPGTRLTVL.

The chain uses TRBV30 and TRBJ1-5; D ambiguous. The length of the CDR3 is 14 residues. Per germline, CDR1 GTSNPN and CDR2 SVGIG (reference sequence). V lost 1 base to trimming and J lost 1 base, with 8 bases between them. DNA for the CDR3: TGTGCCTGGAGTGGAGTTCGGAGCAATCAGCCCCAGCATTTT. It yields the protein CAWSGVRSNQPQHF.

The chain is built from TRBV19 and TRBJ2-7, with a weak D call TRBD1 (6 bases). The CDR3 loop spans 15 amino acids. The ends were cut back, 1 base at V and 5 bases at J, with 15 bases in the middle. CDR1 LNHDA and CDR2 SQIVND come from the germline V gene (reference sequence). CDR3 in amino acids: CASSIVGTTLNEQYF. CDR3 DNA sequence: TGTGCCAGTAGTATAGTTGGGACAACGTTGAACGAGCAGTACTTC.

V gene TRBV11-2 combines with J gene TRBJ2-1; 13 positions agree with TRBD2. Germline V gives CDR1 SGHAT, CDR2 FQNNGV. The CDR3 covers 19 residues. With V trimmed by 5 bases and J by 7 bases, 17 bases remained unmatched. The CDR3 bases are TGTGCCAGCAGCCAAGGATCCGGGACTAGCGGGGATGGTGAGAATGAGCAGTTCTTC. As protein: CASSQGSGTSGDGENEQFF.

V gene TRBV9 combines with J gene TRBJ1-6; the D gene is possibly TRBD1 (5 bases). Trimming cost V 2 bases and J 10 bases, with 13 bases left between them. Germline assignment: CDR1 SGDLS and CDR2 YYNGEE. There are 14 residues in the CDR3. This CDR3 is CASSVSGERSPLHF. As DNA, the CDR3 is TGTGCCAGCAGCGTTTCGGGGGAGCGGTCACCCCTCCACTTT.

The chain links TRBV6-4 to TRBJ1-1; no firm D call. Trimming left V 4 bases short and J 1 base short, with 7 bases between. The germline gives CDR1 MRHNA, CDR2 SNTAGT. The CDR3 totals 13 residues. This CDR3 reads CASSVSSNTEAFF. CDR3 nucleotides: TGTGCCAGCAGTGTGTCGTCGAACACTGAAGCTTTCTTT.

The rearrangement links TRBV5-6 to TRBJ1-1; unclear D gene. The CDR3 has 16 residues. Trimming removed 0 bases from V and 0 bases from J, with 12 bases in between. The V gene's germline CDR1 is SGHDT and CDR2 YYEEEE. The CDR3 nucleotides read TGTGCCAGCAGCTTGGCCCTGGTCGAAGTGAACACTGAAGCTTTCTTT. This codes for CASSLALVEVNTEAFF.

Regarding this clone: The junction shows a germline mismatch at one end, possibly a read error. The rearrangement links TRBV6-1 to TRBJ2-5; D remains unclear. Germline assignment: CDR1 MNHNS and CDR2 SASEGT. The length of the CDR3 is 13 residues. CDR3 in DNA: TGTGCCAGCAGTGAGCTAGGGCAAGGGACCCAGTACTTC. Its protein is CASSELGQGTQYF.

This chain connects TRBV27 to TRBJ1-1; D gene unclear. V gave up 6 bases and J gave up 6 bases, with 20 bases separating them. The germline V gene encodes CDR1 MNHEY and CDR2 SMNVEV (reference sequence). This CDR3 has 15 residues. This CDR3 is CASSNLRVRSAEAFF. In DNA form, the CDR3 reads TGTGCCAGCAGCAATTTAAGGGTGCGATCTGCTGAAGCTTTCTTT.

J is TRBJ2-5 and V is TRBV18; 7 positions match TRBD1. The germline gives CDR1 KGHSH, CDR2 LQKENI. The CDR3 has 14 amino acids. The V and J ends lost 10 bases and 2 bases, in that order; junction bases with no gene match: 10. In DNA, the CDR3 is TGTGCCACCCCCCCAAACAGGGGTCAAGAGACCCAGTACTTC. As protein: CATPPNRGQETQYF.

This clone turned up a few times. This chain uses TRBV5-4 with TRBJ1-1, with 8 positions matching TRBD1. The trim removed 3 bases at V and 1 base at J, leaving 5 bases unmatched. This CDR3 region has 15 residues. Germline V gives CDR1 SGHNT, CDR2 YYREEE (reference sequence). The CDR3 DNA is TGTGCCAGCAGCTGGGAGACAGGGGCGAACACTGAAGCTTTCTTT. Translating gives CASSWETGANTEAFF.

This clone came up once. The rearrangement links TRBV7-9 to TRBJ2-7; the D gene is possibly TRBD1 (5 bases). The CDR3 runs 15 residues. Germline V gene lookup returns CDR1 SEHNR and CDR2 FQNEAQ (reference sequence). V lost 1 base, J lost 2 bases, and 12 bases lay in between. The CDR3 DNA reads TGTGCCAGCAGCTTAGTTACGGACATAACCTACGAGCAGTACTTC. This encodes CASSLVTDITYEQYF.

J is TRBJ1-2 and V is TRBV9; D might be TRBD1 (5 bases). The CDR3 is 15 residues long. The ends were cut back, 4 bases at V and 5 bases at J, with 18 bases in the middle. CDR1 is SGDLS, CDR2 YYNGEE, per germline. The CDR3 DNA reads TGTGCCAGCAGCCCCGGCGGGGCGGCCGATTATGGCTACACCTTC. Its translation: CASSPGGAADYGYTF.

The chain has TRBV19 and TRBJ1-1, with D uncertain. V was shortened by 3 bases and J by 5 bases, with 10 bases between the two germline ends. In germline, CDR1 is LNHDA, CDR2 SQIVND (reference sequence). This CDR3 contains 13 residues. CDR3 DNA sequence: TGTGCCAGTAGTATGAGGAGGGAAACTGAAGCTTTCTTT. Its protein is CASSMRRETEAFF.

In its sample, this clone was seen a few times. The J gene is TRBJ2-7, the V gene TRBV12-3 or TRBV12-4; no clear D gene. The CDR3 is 12 residues long. The V and J ends lost 3 bases and 2 bases respectively, with 5 bases between them. This CDR3 is CASSFNPYEQYF. Written as DNA, the CDR3 is TGTGCCAGCAGTTTCAATCCCTACGAGCAGTACTTC.

This clone was picked up one time. This rearrangement joins TRBV7-8 to TRBJ2-7; D is uncertain. Germline V gene lookup returns CDR1 SGHVS and CDR2 FQNEAQ. The V gene lost 1 base and the J gene lost 3 bases, with 10 bases spanning the gap. CDR3 size: 14 residues. In DNA form, the CDR3 reads TGTGCCAGCAGCTTAGGTTTCCCTGACTACGAGCAGTACTTC. This translates into CASSLGFPDYEQYF.

Turning to this clone: One junction end disagrees with the germline gene, perhaps due to a read error. The chain links TRBV4-1 to TRBJ1-5; D uncertain. The length of the CDR3 is 15 residues. Germline V gives CDR1 MGHRA, CDR2 YSYEKL. CDR3 sequence: CASSQVFGQNQAQHF. The CDR3 region has the DNA TGCGCCAGCAGCCAAGTTTTTGGTCAAAATCAGGCCCAGCATTTT.

The V gene is TRBV7-2, the J gene TRBJ2-7, with D possibly being TRBD1 (5 bases). CDR3 size: 13 residues. Deletions cut 4 bases from V and 3 bases from J, with 10 bases between. Germline V gives CDR1 SGHTA, CDR2 FQGNSA. CDR3 bases: TGTGCCAGCAGCTGGACATCCGACTACGAGCAGTACTTC. This sequence encodes CASSWTSDYEQYF.

This sequence joins TRBV5-6 and TRBJ2-1; 8 bases are shared with TRBD1. The length of the CDR3 is 16 residues. Trimming took 2 bases from V and 3 from J; bases not matched to a gene: 7. In germline, CDR1 is SGHDT, CDR2 YYEEEE. The CDR3 sequence is CASSLRDRGYYNEQFF. The CDR3 nucleotides are TGTGCCAGCAGCTTACGAGACAGGGGATACTACAATGAGCAGTTCTTC.